Shown below are 31 T cell receptor beta chains from a single sample sequenced in a study of T cells expressing NK-cell markers. TCRdb reprocessed the 5' RACE reads and stores each CDR3 protein as one record, lacking DNA. In all, the sample yields some 500,000 distinct CDR3 sequences. Sequenced: blood T cells: a sorted CD56 or NKG2C T cell subset, CD4+ or CD8+ T cells, or bulk PBMC T cells (not recorded which). These receptors all come from a woman between 50 and 59 years old in good health.

The CDR3 loop reads CASSLAVGTAYNEQFF. The V gene is TRBV5-1, the J gene TRBJ2-1; absent DNA, TCRdb's TRBD1 call cannot be checked. CDR3 length: 16 residues. CDR1 and CDR2 from the germline V gene are SGHRS and YFSETQ.

The J gene is TRBJ2-1, the V gene TRBV25-1. The CDR3 has 13 residues. CDR1 is MGHDK, CDR2 SYGVNS, per germline. This chain's CDR3 is CASSDFSYNEQFF.

The chain is built from TRBV3-1 and TRBJ2-1; the D call of TRBD2 rests on TCRdb alone, since no DNA is present to check it. This CDR3 comprises 17 residues. Germline assignment: CDR1 LGHDT and CDR2 YNNKEL (reference sequence). CDR3: CASSQASGGAGVNEQFF.

The chain links TRBV19 to TRBJ2-1; TCRdb's D call of TRBD2 is untestable without DNA. In germline, CDR1 is LNHDA, CDR2 SQIVND (reference sequence). There are 16 residues in the CDR3. CDR3 sequence reads: CARKGTSGSSYNEQFF.

The V gene is TRBV5-1, the J gene TRBJ1-3. The CDR3 has 16 amino acids. Germline V CDR1 and CDR2: SGHRS, YFSETQ. This CDR3 is CASSLDLTRSGNTIYF. Full variable domain (outside the CDR3, taken from reference TRBV5-1 and TRBJ1-3): KAGVTQTPRYLIKTRGQQVTLSCSPISGHRSVSWYQQTPGQGLQFLFEYFSETQRNKGNFPGRFSGRQFSNSRSEMNVSTLELGDSALYLCASSLDLTRSGNTIYFGEGSWLTVV.

The chain recombines TRBV9 with TRBJ2-5; lacking DNA, the TRBD1 call made by TCRdb goes unchecked. CDR1 SGDLS and CDR2 YYNGEE come from the germline V gene. The CDR3 loop spans 15 amino acids. The CDR3 is CASNSGVRSQETQYF.

This chain links TRBV5-1 with TRBJ2-5; TCRdb names TRBD2, which stays unverified in the absence of DNA. The CDR3 runs 13 residues. Germline V lookup: CDR1 SGHRS, CDR2 YFSETQ. The chain's CDR3 is CASSPAGGETQYF.

The chain has TRBV12-3 or TRBV12-4 and TRBJ2-1. This CDR3 comprises 13 residues. CDR3 residues: CASSLGAAWEQFF.

The chain employs TRBV6-5 and TRBJ2-7. This CDR3 region has 14 residues. Germline CDR1 MNHEY, CDR2 SVGAGI. This CDR3 is CASGFLQGSYEQYF.

The V and J genes are TRBV4-1 and TRBJ2-1. This CDR3 comprises 16 residues. Germline lookup yields CDR1 MGHRA and CDR2 YSYEKL. The CDR3: CASSQLGVQLYNEQFF.

The rearrangement joins TRBV27 to TRBJ2-3. The CDR3 covers 14 residues. The germline V gene has CDR1 MNHEY and CDR2 SMNVEV (reference sequence). CDR3 in amino acids: CASSVISDGDTQYF.

CDR3 protein: CASSPGLWELFF. The chain joins TRBV12-3 or TRBV12-4 to TRBJ2-2; TCRdb calls TRBD1, which cannot be checked without DNA. The CDR3 has 12 amino acids.

The J gene is TRBJ2-3, the V gene TRBV29-1. From germline, CDR1 is SQVTM and CDR2 ANQGSEA. The CDR3 has 14 amino acids. The CDR3 is CSVAGGASTDTQYF.

The rearrangement uses TRBV11-2 and TRBJ2-4; TCRdb's assignment of TRBD2 cannot be checked, as there is no DNA. The CDR3 is 12 amino acids. CDR1 is SGHAT, CDR2 FQNNGV, per germline. This CDR3 reads CASSLLPGLEYF.

The genes are TRBV3-1 and TRBJ2-2; TCRdb lists TRBD2, though no DNA is available to test this call. This CDR3 is 16 amino acids long. CDR1 and CDR2 (germline): LGHDT, YNNKEL (reference sequence). This chain's CDR3 is CASTLAGGSSTGELFF.

The chain recombines TRBV15 with TRBJ1-5; TCRdb returns TRBD1, unconfirmable since there is no DNA. In germline, CDR1 is LNHNV, CDR2 YYDKDF (reference sequence). This CDR3 region has 17 residues. The CDR3 spells CATSRGGQGQGNQPQHF. Supplemented by reference TRBV15 and TRBJ1-5, the full variable domain reads DAMVIQNPRYQVTQFGKPVTLSCSQTLNHNVMYWYQQKSSQAPKLLFHYYDKDFNNEADTPDNFQSRRPNTSFCFLDIRSPGLGDTAMYLCATSRGGQGQGNQPQHFGDGTRLSIL.

The chain recombines TRBV9 with TRBJ1-1; with no DNA, the TCRdb D assignment of TRBD1 cannot be verified. The V gene's germline CDR1 is SGDLS and CDR2 YYNGEE. This CDR3 comprises 14 residues. CDR3 region: CASSVASEGTEAFF.

V usage is TRBV9 and J usage is TRBJ2-2; TCRdb picks TRBD1, but there is no DNA to check that call. CDR3 size: 17 residues. Germline V lookup: CDR1 SGDLS, CDR2 YYNGEE. This chain's CDR3 is CASSVTRDRGRTGELFF.

This chain joins TRBV13 and TRBJ1-6; no DNA is available, so the TRBD1 call from TCRdb remains unchecked. CDR3 size: 15 residues. The germline CDR1 and CDR2 sequences are PRHDT and FYEKMQ (reference sequence). The CDR3 loop reads CASSSSRGMDSPLHF.

This chain uses TRBV20-1 with TRBJ2-1; TCRdb proposes TRBD2, but this gene call is untestable without DNA. CDR1 is DFQATT and CDR2 is SNEGSKA in the germline V gene (reference sequence). The CDR3 contains 17 residues. This CDR3 reads CSARMAGGLPASNEQFF.

The gene calls are TRBV5-1 and TRBJ1-2. The CDR3 runs to 15 residues. The germline V gene encodes CDR1 SGHRS and CDR2 YFSETQ. The CDR3 reads CASSLDAVANYGYTF.

This chain joins TRBV3-1 and TRBJ1-5. The germline CDR1 and CDR2 sequences are LGHDT and YNNKEL (reference sequence). This CDR3 contains 12 residues. The CDR3 sequence is CASEHSNQPQHF.

CDR3 loop: CASAPGSAPLHF. The chain links TRBV12-5 to TRBJ1-6; without DNA, the TCRdb call of TRBD1 cannot be checked. Germline-derived CDR1 and CDR2 are LGHNT and FRNRAP. The CDR3 runs 12 residues.

The rearrangement joins TRBV30 to TRBJ2-2. This CDR3 is 14 amino acids long. CDR1 is GTSNPN, CDR2 SVGIG, per germline (reference sequence). This CDR3 is CAWSVLEYTGELFF. Complete variable domain (other parts from reference TRBV30 and TRBJ2-2): SQTIHQWPATLVQPVGSPLSLECTVEGTSNPNLYWYRQAAGRGLQLLFYSVGIGQISSEVPQNLSASRPQDRQFILSSKKLLLSDSGFYLCAWSVLEYTGELFFGEGSRLTVL.

The chain employs TRBV21-1 and TRBJ2-7. TRBV21-1 is a pseudogene segment. This CDR3 is built from 15 residues. The CDR3 spells CASSKGKHRPYEQYF.

The chain couples TRBV28 to TRBJ2-3; TCRdb calls TRBD1, which cannot be checked without DNA. Germline V gene data show CDR1 as MDHEN and CDR2 as SYDVKM. This CDR3 is 11 amino acids long. This chain's CDR3 is CASRGVDTQYF.

V and J are TRBV29-1 and TRBJ1-2; TCRdb designates TRBD1, a call that cannot be tested without DNA. This CDR3 spans 12 amino acids. Germline V gene data show CDR1 as SQVTM and CDR2 as ANQGSEA. This CDR3 is CSASGSRNGYTF.

The chain combines TRBV11-2 with TRBJ2-1; the D gene TCRdb calls, TRBD2, cannot be checked with no DNA. CDR1 is SGHAT and CDR2 is FQNNGV in the germline V gene. This CDR3 region has 17 residues. The CDR3 loop is CASSLRLAGASYNEQFF.

The V gene is TRBV10-3, the J gene TRBJ2-7; absent DNA, TCRdb's TRBD2 call cannot be checked. The CDR3 runs 13 residues. CDR1 and CDR2 (germline): ENHRY, SYGVKD. The CDR3 spells CAISGLADYEQYF.

The chain uses TRBV4-2 and TRBJ2-7; the D gene TCRdb calls, TRBD2, cannot be checked with no DNA. This CDR3 spans 16 amino acids. CDR1 is LGHNA and CDR2 is YNFKEQ in the germline V gene. This CDR3 reads CASSQLLAGVFNEQYF.

The chain couples TRBV7-3 to TRBJ2-1; the D call from TCRdb, TRBD2, cannot be confirmed without DNA. Germline V CDR1 and CDR2: SGHTA, FQGTGA. CDR3 length: 14 residues. CDR3: CASSPTSSGEVKFF. Supplemented by reference TRBV7-3 and TRBJ2-1, the full variable domain reads GAGVSQTPSNKVTEKGKYVELRCDPISGHTALYWYRQSLGQGPEFLIYFQGTGAADDSGLPNDRFFAVRPEGSVSTLKIQRTERGDSAVYLCASSPTSSGEVKFFGPGTRLTVL.